This T cell receptor beta chain stems from a study of blood T cell repertoires in COVID-19. Libraries were prepared by immunoSEQ multiplex PCR; TCRdb keeps only in-frame clonotypes and omits some of them. Of about 42,000 clones listed, 77% are singletons. CDR3 length equals 15 residues. The junction had 4 bases not matched to a gene; V was cut back by 4 bases and J by 3 bases. The germline V gene has CDR1 SGHNT and CDR2 YENEEA. The TCR originated in a woman aged 70-85 years with acute or convalescent COVID-19. The sequencing input was peripheral blood. The chain joins TRBV11-3 to TRBJ1-2, with TRBD1 matching 11 bases. For the CDR3, the DNA is TGTGCCAGCAGCTCGGGACAGGGGGAGGACTATGGCTACACCTTC. Its translation: CASSSGQGEDYGYTF. Full variable domain (missing parts from reference TRBV11-3 and TRBJ1-2): EAGVVQSPRYKIIEKKQPVAFWCNPISGHNTLYWYLQNLGQGPELLIRYENEEAVDDSQLPKDRFSAERLKGVDSTLKIQPAELGDSAVYLCASSSGQGEDYGYTFGSGTRLTVV.